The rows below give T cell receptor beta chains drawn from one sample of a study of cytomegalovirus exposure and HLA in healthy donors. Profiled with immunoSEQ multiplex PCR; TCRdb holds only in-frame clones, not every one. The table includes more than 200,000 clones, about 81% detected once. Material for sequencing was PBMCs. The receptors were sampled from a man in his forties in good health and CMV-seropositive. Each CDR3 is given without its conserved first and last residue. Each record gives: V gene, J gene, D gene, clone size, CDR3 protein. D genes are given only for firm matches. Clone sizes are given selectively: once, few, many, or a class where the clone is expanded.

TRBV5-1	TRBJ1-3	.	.	ASSYGQSSGNTIY
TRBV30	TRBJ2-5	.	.	AWSGGLQETQY
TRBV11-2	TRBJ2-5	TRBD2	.	ASSLSGSLQETQY
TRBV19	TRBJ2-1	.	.	ASSMSRDLRNEQF
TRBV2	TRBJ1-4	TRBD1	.	ASSPRTGGNEKLF
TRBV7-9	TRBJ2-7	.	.	ASSLGSSQGGGEQY
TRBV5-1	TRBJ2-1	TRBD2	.	ASSSTPGTSGSNEQF
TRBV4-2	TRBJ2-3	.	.	ASSQVVGGGTGTDTQY
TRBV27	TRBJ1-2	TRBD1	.	ASSGSGGHYGYT
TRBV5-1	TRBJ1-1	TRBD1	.	ASSLYPGQGLEAF
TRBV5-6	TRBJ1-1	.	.	ASSFYRATEAF
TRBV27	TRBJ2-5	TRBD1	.	ASSPWTGKETQY
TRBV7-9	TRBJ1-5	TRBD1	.	SSSQDRGNQPQH
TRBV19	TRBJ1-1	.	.	ASSIVSGAATEAF
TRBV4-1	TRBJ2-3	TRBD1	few	ASSLGTQGADTQY
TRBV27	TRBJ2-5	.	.	ASRGHLQETQY
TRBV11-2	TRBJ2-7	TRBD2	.	ASSLRLAGVPYEQY
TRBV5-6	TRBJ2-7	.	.	ASSSLTGFYEQY
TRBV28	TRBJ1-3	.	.	ASSPGTIGNTIY
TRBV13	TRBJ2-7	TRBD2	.	ASSLRAGGSYEQY
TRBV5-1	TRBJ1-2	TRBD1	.	ASSLVTGGAGYT